Shown below are 8 T cell receptor beta chains from a single sample sequenced in a study of OX40 agonist ivuxolimab in advanced cancers. Libraries were prepared by immunoSEQ multiplex PCR; TCRdb keeps only in-frame clonotypes and omits some of them. The sample holds more than 75,000 clones; less than 85% are singletons and the top ten take around 5.8%. This material consisted of CD4+ or CD8+ T cells sorted from blood, taken in a trial of the OX40 agonist ivuxolimab. All receptors come from an adult with an advanced solid tumor such as melanoma, head and neck, liver or kidney cancer.

The chain has TRBV19 and TRBJ2-3; 9 bases map to TRBD2. Germline V CDR1 and CDR2: LNHDA, SQIVND (reference sequence). The length of the CDR3 is 14 residues. V dropped 11 bases and J dropped 1; count of bases not matched to a gene: 7. The CDR3 region is CASRAGGRTDTQYF. The CDR3 bases are TGTGCCTCGAGGGCGGGAGGGCGCACAGATACGCAGTATTTT.

This clone turned up a few times. V gene TRBV4-1 combines with J gene TRBJ1-3; D is uncertain. CDR1 is MGHRA, CDR2 YSYEKL, per germline. The CDR3 covers 16 residues. The V end lost 1 base, the J end lost 1 base, and 11 bases lay between the germline ends. The CDR3 DNA follows: TGCGCCAGCAGCCAAGGTTCTCAGGTTTCTGGAAACACCATATATTTT. Its translation: CASSQGSQVSGNTIYF.

The V gene is TRBV20-1, the J gene TRBJ1-1; D remains ambiguous. The CDR3 length is 11 residues. Germline V gene data show CDR1 as DFQATT and CDR2 as SNEGSKA (reference sequence). Trimming shortened V by 5 bases and J by 1 base, and 5 bases separated the two germline ends. The CDR3: CSAHSNTEAFF. The CDR3, as DNA: TGCAGTGCTCACTCGAACACTGAAGCTTTCTTT.

This clone was picked up one time. The chain is built from TRBV5-1 and TRBJ1-5; tentatively, D is TRBD1 (5 bases). The V end was cut by 4 bases, the J end by 7 bases, with 12 bases between. The CDR3 runs to 13 residues. CDR1 and CDR2 from the germline V gene are SGHRS and YFSETQ. Written as DNA, the CDR3 is TGCGCCAGCAGCATGGGACCAAGGCAGCCCCAGCATTTT. This translates into CASSMGPRQPQHF.

The chain has TRBV20-1 and TRBJ1-1; the D is unclear. V was pared by 0 bases and J by 5 bases, with 4 bases between. This CDR3 is 11 amino acids long. Germline V gives CDR1 DFQATT, CDR2 SNEGSKA (reference sequence). The CDR3 spells CSARDRTEAFF. The CDR3 nucleotides read TGCAGTGCTAGAGATCGAACTGAAGCTTTCTTT.

The V call is TRBV2, the J call TRBJ1-4, with TRBD1 identical over 9 bases. V was pared by 4 bases and J by 10 bases, with 10 bases of the junction left unmatched. Germline assignment: CDR1 SNHLY and CDR2 FYNNEI. CDR3 length: 15 residues. The CDR3 here is CASSGLDRGRGKLFF. The CDR3 DNA reads as TGTGCCAGCAGTGGCCTGGACAGGGGAAGGGGAAAACTGTTTTTT.

The DNA of the CDR3 is TGTGCCAGCAGCCAAGCCGGGACATCCAGCGCGCAGTACTTC. It translates to CASSQAGTSSAQYF. The gene calls are TRBV14 and TRBJ2-7; weak D call: TRBD1 (6 bases). Trimming pared 1 base from V and 9 bases from J, leaving 16 bases between. CDR3 length: 14 amino acids. From germline, CDR1 is SGHDN and CDR2 FVKESK.

The J gene is TRBJ2-5, the V gene TRBV7-9; D perhaps matches TRBD1 (5 bases). Trimming pared 3 bases from V and 5 bases from J, leaving 13 bases between. The CDR3 is made up of 14 amino acids. CDR1 SEHNR and CDR2 FQNEAQ come from the germline V gene (reference sequence). CDR3 protein: CASSFGAPGETQYF. CDR3 DNA: TGTGCCAGCAGCTTTGGGGCCCCTGGGGAGACCCAGTACTTC. The full variable domain, its missing parts supplied by reference TRBV7-9 and TRBJ2-5, is DTGVSQNPRHKITKRGQNVTFRCDPISEHNRLYWYRQTLGQGPEFLTYFQNEAQLEKSRLLSDRFSAERPKGSFSTLEIQRTEQGDSAMYLCASSFGAPGETQYFGPGTRLLVL.